The 6 T cell receptor beta chains below were found in one sample sequenced in a study of cytotoxic CD8 clonotypes in ibrutinib-treated CLL. Only in-frame clones appear in the TCRdb table, and some are missing; sequencing was by immunoSEQ multiplex PCR. Of approximately 150,000 clones in the sample, nearly 90% are singletons; the top ten hold over 2.5%. This sample comprised PBMCs, obtained at disease progression, from a patient treated with ibrutinib. The receptors come from a human donor with chronic lymphocytic leukemia.

The V gene is TRBV27, the J gene TRBJ1-4; the match to TRBD1 covers 12 bases. CDR3 size: 15 residues. V dropped 4 bases and J dropped 8; count of bases not matched to a gene: 5. Germline CDR1 is MNHEY and CDR2 is SMNVEV (reference sequence). The CDR3 is CASSSLGTGGEKLFF. The CDR3, as DNA: TGTGCCAGCAGTTCCCTCGGGACAGGGGGCGAAAAACTGTTTTTT. Based on the CDR3 plus reference TRBV27 and TRBJ1-4, the full variable domain is EAQVTQNPRYLITVTGKKLTVTCSQNMNHEYMSWYRQDPGLGLRQIYYSMNVEVTDKGDVPEGYKVSRKEKRNFPLILESPSPNQTSLYFCASSSLGTGGEKLFFGSGTQLSVL.

V gene TRBV29-1 combines with J gene TRBJ2-3; D is unresolved. This CDR3 is 13 amino acids long. The germline gives CDR1 SQVTM, CDR2 ANQGSEA. Trimming stripped 5 bases from V and 0 bases from J, with 9 bases between. For the CDR3, the DNA is TGCAGCGTTCGCACAGACAGCACAGATACGCAGTATTTT. As protein: CSVRTDSTDTQYF.

This clone was recorded once. The J gene is TRBJ2-5, the V gene TRBV5-1, with TRBD2 matching over 10 bases. V lost 2 bases and J lost 2; bases outside the gene matches: 6. The CDR3 runs to 16 residues. Germline CDR1 reads SGHRS; CDR2 reads YFSETQ. The CDR3 bases are TGCGCCAGCAGCTTTGCTAGCGGGAGCGTTCAAGAGACCCAGTACTTC. This sequence encodes CASSFASGSVQETQYF.

The V and J genes are TRBV7-3 and TRBJ2-1; TRBD2 agrees at 7 bases. V shed 5 bases and J 5 bases; nucleotides not matched to a gene: 15. This CDR3 has 17 amino acids. Germline V gives CDR1 SGHTA, CDR2 FQGTGA. In DNA, the CDR3 is TGTGCCAGCAGCCGCCAAGTGGGGCGGGAGAAAAACAATGAGCAGTTCTTC. Protein product: CASSRQVGREKNNEQFF.

The J gene is TRBJ1-1, the V gene TRBV6-5; D unclear. CDR1 and CDR2 from the germline V gene are MNHEY and SVGAGI. CDR3 size: 14 residues. The germline V and J ends were trimmed by 6 bases and 4 bases, with 15 bases remaining between them. This chain's CDR3 is CASSPTSRATEAFF. Written as DNA, the CDR3 is TGTGCCAGCAGCCCGACTTCCCGGGCCACTGAAGCTTTCTTT.

This clone was observed a single time. The chain carries TRBV28 and TRBJ1-4, with D unclear. Trimming removed 4 bases from V and 8 bases from J, with 17 bases in between. This CDR3 comprises 15 residues. CDR1 is MDHEN and CDR2 is SYDVKM in the germline V gene. CDR3 sequence reads: CASSSAAVINEKLFF. CDR3 nucleotides: TGTGCCAGCAGTTCTGCGGCAGTTATAAACGAAAAACTGTTTTTT.